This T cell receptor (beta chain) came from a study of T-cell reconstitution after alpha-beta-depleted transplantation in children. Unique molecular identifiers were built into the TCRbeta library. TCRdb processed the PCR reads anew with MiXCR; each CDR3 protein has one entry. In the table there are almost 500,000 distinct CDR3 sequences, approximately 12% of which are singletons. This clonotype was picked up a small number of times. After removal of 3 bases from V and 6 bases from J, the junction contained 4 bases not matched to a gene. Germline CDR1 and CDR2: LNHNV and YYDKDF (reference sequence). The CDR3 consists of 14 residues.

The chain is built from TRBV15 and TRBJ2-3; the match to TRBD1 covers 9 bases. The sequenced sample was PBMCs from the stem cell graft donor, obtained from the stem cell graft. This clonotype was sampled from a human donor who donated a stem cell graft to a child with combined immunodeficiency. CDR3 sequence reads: CATSRDRGYDTQYF. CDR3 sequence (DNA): TGTGCCACCAGCAGGGACAGGGGTTATGATACGCAGTATTTT.